This is a list of T cell receptor beta chains from one sample in a study of identical twins. TCRdb independently ran MiXCR on the 5' RACE reads; one entry per CDR3 protein. The table has more than 1.5 million distinct CDR3 sequences, roughly a third seen once; the top ten hold roughly 0.3%. What was sequenced was cord blood. The receptors shown here come from a newborn girl in good health. Each CDR3 is given with its conserved first and last residue. The order of the fields is clone size, V gene, J gene, D gene, CDR3 length, CDR3 protein, CDR3 DNA. D genes are given only for firm matches. Rows may omit the clone size; those that give it use once, few, many or a size class.

once	TRBV10-3	TRBJ2-1	.	16	CAISDPSKSSYNEQFF	TGTGCCATCAGTGACCCTAGCAAGAGCTCCTACAATGAGCAGTTCTTC
many	TRBV20-1	TRBJ2-7	TRBD2	12	CSARSGLAEQYF	TGCAGTGCTAGGTCGGGACTAGCGGAGCAGTACTTC
.	TRBV21-1	TRBJ2-5	.	12	CASIGGRETQYF	TGTGCCAGCATAGGGGGCCGGGAGACCCAGTACTTC
.	TRBV6-1	TRBJ1-4	TRBD1	14	CASRADRVNEKLFF	TGTGCCAGCAGGGCGGACAGGGTTAATGAAAAACTGTTTTTT
few	TRBV3-1	TRBJ1-6	.	16	CASSQRGRSYNSPLHF	TGTGCCAGCAGCCAACGCGGTCGGTCCTATAATTCACCCCTCCACTTT
.	TRBV7-2	TRBJ1-6	.	15	CASSFPRPLNSPLHF	TGTGCCAGCAGCTTCCCAAGGCCACTTAATTCACCCCTCCACTTT
few	TRBV7-2	TRBJ1-3	.	19	CASSWRGFEKASSGNTIYF	TGTGCCAGCAGCTGGCGGGGGTTTGAGAAAGCCAGCTCTGGAAACACCATATATTTT
.	TRBV28	TRBJ2-7	.	16	CASSSRTRPSPYEQYF	TGTGCCAGCAGTTCGAGAACAAGGCCTAGCCCCTACGAGCAGTACTTC
.	TRBV7-9	TRBJ2-5	.	15	CASSFSGTTSFWQYF	TGTGCCAGCAGCTTTTCGGGGACAACTAGTTTTTGGCAGTACTTC
.	TRBV4-2	TRBJ1-1	TRBD1	14	CASSGDRGRDVAFF	TGTGCCAGCAGCGGGGACAGGGGGCGCGATGTGGCTTTCTTT
many	TRBV10-3	TRBJ2-3	.	13	CAISGSGTDTQYF	TGTGCCATCAGTGGATCAGGCACAGATACGCAGTATTTT
few	TRBV27	TRBJ1-1	.	15	CASSLVPGANTEAFF	TGTGCCAGCAGTTTAGTGCCCGGGGCGAACACTGAAGCTTTCTTT
few	TRBV13	TRBJ1-3	.	14	CASSLFDSGNTIYF	TGTGCCAGCAGCTTATTCGACTCTGGAAACACCATATATTTT
once	TRBV12-3/TRBV12-4	TRBJ2-7	.	14	CASSHLGPTYEQYF	TGTGCCAGCAGTCATTTGGGACCAACCTACGAGCAGTACTTC
few	TRBV6-6	TRBJ2-3	.	17	CASSYSPREAGADTQYF	TGTGCCAGCAGTTACTCGCCTAGGGAGGCAGGCGCAGATACGCAGTATTTT
.	TRBV30	TRBJ2-1	.	13	CAGSVIWHNEQFF	TGTGCCGGGAGTGTAATCTGGCACAATGAGCAGTTCTTC
.	TRBV7-2	TRBJ2-3	TRBD2	19	CASSPGLAGGQFFPDTQYF	TGTGCCAGCAGCCCTGGACTAGCGGGGGGGCAGTTCTTCCCAGATACGCAGTATTTT
.	TRBV20-1	TRBJ1-1	.	16	CSAKQTGLLMNTEAFF	TGCAGTGCTAAACAAACAGGCTTATTAATGAACACTGAAGCTTTCTTT
.	TRBV7-9	TRBJ1-1	.	11	CASSQRPEAFF	TGTGCCAGCAGCCAGCGCCCTGAAGCTTTCTTT
.	TRBV7-8	TRBJ2-5	TRBD2	13	CASSHPSGTSQYF	TGTGCCAGCAGCCACCCTAGCGGGACGTCGCAGTACTTC
few	TRBV20-1	TRBJ2-1	TRBD2	15	CSARGAGGPGNEQFF	TGCAGTGCTAGGGGAGCGGGAGGGCCTGGCAATGAGCAGTTCTTC
.	TRBV11-2	TRBJ1-6	.	15	CASSLEPGEYSPLHF	TGTGCCAGCAGCTTAGAGCCAGGGGAATATTCACCCCTCCACTTT
once	TRBV6-5	TRBJ2-1	.	17	CASSYRLFRSSYNEQFF	TGTGCCAGCAGTTACAGGCTCTTCCGGAGCTCCTACAATGAGCAGTTCTTC
few	TRBV5-1	TRBJ1-1	TRBD1	14	CASSPPTGSAEAFF	TGCGCCAGCAGCCCGCCGACAGGGTCGGCTGAAGCTTTCTTT
.	TRBV6-5	TRBJ2-2	TRBD1	14	CATTDRGDTGELFF	TGTGCCACTACCGACAGGGGAGACACCGGGGAGCTGTTTTTT
few	TRBV6-5	TRBJ2-2	.	15	CASSKGGDGTGELFF	TGTGCCAGCAGCAAAGGGGGAGACGGCACCGGGGAGCTGTTTTTT